This T cell receptor beta chain was identified during a study of blood T cell repertoires in COVID-19. Overall study: Sample material is recorded as cDNA or gDNA derived from T cells, B-cell-depleted T cells, or PBMCs.

The CDR3 sequence is 19 residues long. The germline CDR1 and CDR2 sequences are LGHNA and YNFKEQ. Trimming at V came to 1 base and at J to 1 base, leaving 13 bases not matched to a gene. Original methodology: How many nucleated cells were present was estimated from reference gene primer amplification. Sequencing was performed with immunoSEQ multiplex PCR; in TCRdb, only in-frame clones are kept and a portion is missing. V, J and clone size are those of that table, while D and trimming were read from the DNA. The data show almost 70,000 clones, with about 88% seen just once and 4.5% to 5% held by the top ten.

Sequencing was done on a sample of peripheral blood. The V gene is TRBV4-2, the J gene TRBJ2-1, with 7 bases that match TRBD1. The receptor comes from a woman aged 50 to 60 with active COVID-19. Here the CDR3 reads CASSQVNGMTGSSYNEQFF. As DNA, the CDR3 is TGTGCCAGCAGCCAAGTAAATGGTATGACAGGGAGTTCCTACAATGAGCAGTTCTTC.